The clone carrying this T cell receptor (beta chain) was observed a handful of times. The antigen is unknown. This entry belongs to a study of Tregs in tolerant kidney transplant recipients. The protocol was immunoSEQ multiplex PCR, while the TCRdb copy is restricted to in-frame clones and leaves out a portion. This table has 75,000 to 85,000 clones, approximately 90% appearing once. This CDR3 comprises 11 residues. Trimming cost V 5 bases and J 6 bases, with 4 bases left between them. Germline lookup yields CDR1 MNHNY and CDR2 SVGAGI (reference sequence). Study-level results: Changing PCR primers prevented nucleotide comparison between some patients' samples.

This material consisted of Tregs from blood, taken before the transplant. This clonotype originated in a human donor who received a combined kidney and bone marrow transplant. This chain uses TRBV6-6 with TRBJ2-2, with unresolved D. This CDR3 is CASSGAGELFF. The DNA for the CDR3 is TGTGCCAGCAGTGGGGCCGGGGAGCTGTTTTTT.